This TCR beta chain was captured by sequencing in a study of beta chain features in type 1 diabetes. Reverse transcribing all isolated RNA meant expressed TCRB transcripts were sequenced. Clones were sequenced by immunoSEQ multiplex PCR, and TCRdb holds only the in-frame ones, with some missing. The sample holds about 13,000 clones, about half seen once. V shed 0 bases and J shed 4 bases, with 11 bases lying between them. The CDR3 spans 15 residues. Germline lookup yields CDR1 SGDLS and CDR2 YYNGEE. Purity above 98% was achieved in all sorted populations. In its sample, this clone was seen once. Sequencing was performed on stem cell memory CD4+ T cells from blood. This receptor was taken from a man between 18 and 29 years old in good health. This chain connects TRBV9 to TRBJ2-1; D is perhaps TRBD2 (5 bases). CDR3 nucleotides: TGTGCCAGCAGCGTAGGAGGGCGAGAGTACAATGAGCAGTTCTTC. Translated: CASSVGGREYNEQFF.